This is a list of T cell receptor beta chains from one sample in a study of T cell responses to AZD1222 COVID-19 vaccine. Produced via immunoSEQ multiplex PCR; TCRdb's table is partial and in-frame only. The sample carries 100,000 to 150,000 clones, around 89% recorded once. The sample in question was peripheral blood, obtained on day 0 of AZD1222 vaccination. The receptors derive from an adult in good health. Each CDR3 is given with its conserved first and last residue. The D gene is left open where the match is weak. The size field is filled for only some rows; it gives once, few, many or a size class.

j_gene,d_gene,abundance,v_gene,CDR3nt,CDR3aa
TRBJ2-7,-,-,TRBV19,TGTGCCACAGGATACTCCTACGAGCAGTACTTC,CATGYSYEQYF
TRBJ2-5,-,-,TRBV27,TGTGCCAGCTTGGCCGCCCCAGGGTTACAAGAGACCCAGTACTTC,CASLAAPGLQETQYF
TRBJ2-1,-,once,TRBV24-1,TGTGCCACCAGTGACATCAAGGCCCTAGATGAGCAGTTCTTC,CATSDIKALDEQFF
TRBJ1-3,-,-,TRBV10-2,TGCGCCAGCAGTGGGACACCAAAAGGAAACACCATATATTTT,CASSGTPKGNTIYF
TRBJ2-7,TRBD2,-,TRBV19,TGTGCCAGTAGTCCAAACCCGATGGGGGGGGCCTACGAGCAGTACTTC,CASSPNPMGGAYEQYF
TRBJ1-2,-,once,TRBV9,TGTGCCAGCAGCGTAGGGGCAGGAACGTTAGCTAACTATGGCTACACCTTC,CASSVGAGTLANYGYTF
TRBJ2-3,-,-,TRBV24-1,TGTGCCACCAGTGATCCGGGTAGGGGAACAGATACGCAGTATTTT,CATSDPGRGTDTQYF
TRBJ1-1,-,-,TRBV4-3,TGCGCCAGCAGCCAAGATCCGGGGGGCCTCACTGAAGCTTTCTTT,CASSQDPGGLTEAFF
TRBJ1-2,-,-,TRBV11-2,TGTGCCAGCAGCTTACGCCAGGACTCATACTATGGCTACACCTTC,CASSLRQDSYYGYTF
TRBJ2-2,-,-,TRBV4-1,TGCGCCAGCAGCCCCGGCCGACAGGGGAGGGGAACCGGGGAGCTGTTTTTT,CASSPGRQGRGTGELFF
TRBJ1-1,-,-,TRBV25-1,TGTGCCAGCAGTGGTCAGGACAGTTTGAACACTGAAGCTTTCTTT,CASSGQDSLNTEAFF
TRBJ1-1,-,-,TRBV11-2,TGTGCCAGCAGCTTAGTCGAGAGGGAGGAAGGCACTGAAGCTTTCTTT,CASSLVEREEGTEAFF
TRBJ2-1,TRBD2,-,TRBV7-7,TGTGCTAGCAGCCCAGAACTAGCGCTCGACAATGAGCAGTTCTTC,CASSPELALDNEQFF
TRBJ2-7,TRBD2,once,TRBV4-3,TGCGCCAGCAGCCCCAGCGGGGCCTCCTACGAGCAGTACTTC,CASSPSGASYEQYF
TRBJ2-7,TRBD1,-,TRBV4-2,TGTGCCAGCAGTGGGGAACAGGGGGCCTACGAGCAGTACTTC,CASSGEQGAYEQYF